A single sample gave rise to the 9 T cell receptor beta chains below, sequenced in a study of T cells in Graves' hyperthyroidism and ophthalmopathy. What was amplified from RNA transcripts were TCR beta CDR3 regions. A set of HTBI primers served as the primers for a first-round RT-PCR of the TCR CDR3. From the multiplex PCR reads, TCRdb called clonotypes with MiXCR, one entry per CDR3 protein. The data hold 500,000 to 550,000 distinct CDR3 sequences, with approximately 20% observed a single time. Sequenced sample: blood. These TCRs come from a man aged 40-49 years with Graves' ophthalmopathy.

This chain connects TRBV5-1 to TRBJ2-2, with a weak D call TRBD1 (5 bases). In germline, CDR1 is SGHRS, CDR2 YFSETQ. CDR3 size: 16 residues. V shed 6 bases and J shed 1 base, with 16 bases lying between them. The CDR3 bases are TGCGCCAGCACCCCGAAGGGGTTGGGGAACACCGGGGAGCTGTTTTTT. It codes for CASTPKGLGNTGELFF.

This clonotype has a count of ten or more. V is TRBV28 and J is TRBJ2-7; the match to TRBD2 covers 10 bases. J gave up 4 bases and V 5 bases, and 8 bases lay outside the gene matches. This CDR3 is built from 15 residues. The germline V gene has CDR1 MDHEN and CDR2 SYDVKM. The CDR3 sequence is CASSLDSGRSYEQYF. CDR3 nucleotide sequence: TGTGCCAGCAGTCTGGATAGCGGGAGGAGTTACGAGCAGTACTTC.

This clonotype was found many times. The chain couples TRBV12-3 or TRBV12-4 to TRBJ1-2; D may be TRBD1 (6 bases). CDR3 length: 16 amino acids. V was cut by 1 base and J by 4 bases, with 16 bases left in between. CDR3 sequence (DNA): TGTGCCAGCAGTTTAGGCCACAGCCAAGGGGGCTATGGCTACACCTTC. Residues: CASSLGHSQGGYGYTF.

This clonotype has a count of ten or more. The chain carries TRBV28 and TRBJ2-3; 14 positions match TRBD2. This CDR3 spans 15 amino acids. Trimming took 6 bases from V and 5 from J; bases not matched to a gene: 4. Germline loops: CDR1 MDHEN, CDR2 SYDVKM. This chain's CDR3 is CASSSGLAGGDTQYF. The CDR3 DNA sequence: TGTGCCAGCAGCAGCGGACTAGCGGGAGGAGATACGCAGTATTTT.

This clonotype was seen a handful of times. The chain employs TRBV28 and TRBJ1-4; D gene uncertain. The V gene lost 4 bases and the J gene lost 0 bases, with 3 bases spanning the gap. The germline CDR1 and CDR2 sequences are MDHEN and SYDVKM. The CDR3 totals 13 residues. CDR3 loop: CASSSSTNEKLFF. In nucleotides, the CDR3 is TGTGCCAGCAGTTCATCAACTAATGAAAAACTGTTTTTT. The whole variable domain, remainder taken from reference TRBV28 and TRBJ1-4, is DVKVTQSSRYLVKRTGEKVFLECVQDMDHENMFWYRQDPGLGLRLIYFSYDVKMKEKGDIPEGYSVSREKKERFSLILESASTNQTSMYLCASSSSTNEKLFFGSGTQLSVL.

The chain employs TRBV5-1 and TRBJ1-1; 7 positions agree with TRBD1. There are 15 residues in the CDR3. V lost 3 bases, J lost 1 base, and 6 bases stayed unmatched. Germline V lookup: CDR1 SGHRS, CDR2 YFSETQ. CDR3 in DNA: TGCGCCAGCAGCTCCCGACGGGACAGGAACACTGAAGCTTTCTTT. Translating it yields CASSSRRDRNTEAFF.

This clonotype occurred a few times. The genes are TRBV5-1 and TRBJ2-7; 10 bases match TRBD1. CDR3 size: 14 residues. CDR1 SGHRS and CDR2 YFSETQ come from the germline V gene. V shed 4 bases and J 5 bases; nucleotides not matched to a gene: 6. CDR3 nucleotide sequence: TGCGCCAGCAGCCAGACAGGGGGCCATGACGAGCAGTACTTC. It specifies CASSQTGGHDEQYF.

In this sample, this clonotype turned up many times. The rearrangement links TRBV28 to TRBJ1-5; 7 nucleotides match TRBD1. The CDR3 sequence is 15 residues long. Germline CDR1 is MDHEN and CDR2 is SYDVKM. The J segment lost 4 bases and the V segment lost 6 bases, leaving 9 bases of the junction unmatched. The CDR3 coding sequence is TGTGCCAGCAGACCGACAGGGAGGGGGAATCAGCCCCAGCATTTT. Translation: CASRPTGRGNQPQHF.

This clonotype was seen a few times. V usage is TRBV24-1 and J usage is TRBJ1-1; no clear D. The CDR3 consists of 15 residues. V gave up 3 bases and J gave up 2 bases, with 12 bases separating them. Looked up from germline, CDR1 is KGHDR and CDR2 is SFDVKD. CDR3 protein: CATSDPPAINTEAFF. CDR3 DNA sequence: TGTGCCACCAGTGATCCCCCAGCGATTAACACTGAAGCTTTCTTT.